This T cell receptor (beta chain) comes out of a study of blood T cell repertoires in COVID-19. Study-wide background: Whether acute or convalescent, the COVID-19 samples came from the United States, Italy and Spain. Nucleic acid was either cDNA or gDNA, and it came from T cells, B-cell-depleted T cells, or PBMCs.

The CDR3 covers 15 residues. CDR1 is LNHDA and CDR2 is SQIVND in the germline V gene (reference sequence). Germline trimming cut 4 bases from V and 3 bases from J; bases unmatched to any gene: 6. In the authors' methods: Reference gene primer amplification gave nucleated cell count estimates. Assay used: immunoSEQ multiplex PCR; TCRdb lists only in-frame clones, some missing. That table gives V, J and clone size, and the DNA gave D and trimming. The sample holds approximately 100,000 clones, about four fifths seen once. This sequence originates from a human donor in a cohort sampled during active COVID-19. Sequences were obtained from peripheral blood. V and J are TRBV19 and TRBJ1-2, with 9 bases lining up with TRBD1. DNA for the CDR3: TGTGCCAGTAGTACCCCTACAGGGGGCCACTATGGCTACACCTTC. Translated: CASSTPTGGHYGYTF.